This TCR beta chain was obtained from a study of shared clonotypes between healthy human individuals. Study outcomes and limitations: Four donors had about 5% of their naive CD4 clonotypes in common.

The method was immunoSEQ multiplex PCR; TCRdb's version includes in-frame clones alone and lacks a portion of them. Of around 2,100,000 clones listed, 85% to 95% were seen once; the top ten hold around 1.2%. V lost 7 bases and J lost 4; bases outside the gene matches: 8. The germline V gene has CDR1 MNHNS and CDR2 SASEGT. There are 15 residues in the CDR3. A word on this clone: Its antigen is undetermined.

CD8 cells regarded as naive lacked CD45RO, were positively chosen for CCR7, and omitted terminally differentiated effector memory CD45RA+ cells. Everyone who donated was a Caucasian adult who lived in Nashville, Tennessee. Sequenced input: naive CD8+ T cells sorted from blood. This clonotype originated in a man between 18 and 29 years old in good health. This chain links TRBV6-1 with TRBJ2-1; TRBD2 aligns across 9 bases. The CDR3 reads CASTPAGGPYNEQFF. CDR3 nucleotides: TGTGCCAGCACCCCAGCGGGGGGCCCTTACAATGAGCAGTTCTTC.